The entry below describes one T cell receptor beta chain. The antigen remains undetermined. This CDR3 comprises 19 residues. V gave up 0 bases and J gave up 2 bases; unmatched junction bases: 7. The germline V gene encodes CDR1 DFQATT and CDR2 SNEGSKA (reference sequence). This sample was included in a study of blood T cells in healthy people across ages. As for the study in general: About one barcoded TCR beta cDNA was captured per two T cells.

Combining a sample-barcoded 5' primer with a J-beta primer mix, a second PCR ran for about 7 to 11 cycles. TCRdb ran MiXCR on the 5' RACE reads and lists one entry per CDR3 protein. The repertoire holds approximately 600,000 distinct CDR3 sequences, under 65% seen once, with about two fifths in the top ten. The study's findings and limits: Conclusively comparing naive with antigen-experienced cells was impossible with unsorted PBMCs.

The sequencing sample was made of blood. This TCR derives from a man in his sixties in good health. The V gene is TRBV20-1, the J gene TRBJ2-1; 16 positions match TRBD2. The CDR3 DNA is TGCAGTGCTAGAGACCGGGGACTAGCGGGGGGGCCTCCCTACAATGAGCAGTTCTTC. Its translation: CSARDRGLAGGPPYNEQFF.